A selection of T cell receptor beta chains follows, all from one sample in a study of early T cells in non-severe SARS-CoV-2 infection. TCRdb re-derived calls from the 5' RACE reads in MiXCR, one entry per CDR3 protein. The sample lists some 82,000 distinct CDR3 sequences; about an eighth were seen once. Sequences were obtained from whole blood. These receptor sequences come from an adult who was a healthcare worker with PCR-confirmed SARS-CoV-2 infection or an uninfected control (not recorded which). Both conserved end residues are part of each CDR3. Fields, in order: J gene, V gene, clone size, D gene, CDR3 DNA, CDR3 protein. A D gene is named only where the DNA matches it firmly. Rows may omit the clone size; those that give it use once, few, many or a size class.

J: TRBJ2-3
V: TRBV11-2
size: few
D: NA
DNA: TGTGCCAGCAGCCCACGACCAACCACAGATACGCAGTATTTT
CDR3: CASSPRPTTDTQYF

J: TRBJ2-4
V: TRBV29-1
size: many
D: NA
DNA: TGCAGCGTTGGGGAGACAGAAAACATTCAGTACTTC
CDR3: CSVGETENIQYF

J: TRBJ2-7
V: TRBV4-1
size: many
D: TRBD1
DNA: TGCGCCAGCAGCCAAGTTCGCACAGGGGGCTACGAGCAGTACTTC
CDR3: CASSQVRTGGYEQYF

J: TRBJ2-1
V: TRBV15
size: NA
D: NA
DNA: TGTGCCACCAGCAGAGAGAAGGTGAATGAGCAGTTCTTC
CDR3: CATSREKVNEQFF

J: TRBJ2-7
V: TRBV10-1
size: few
D: TRBD1
DNA: TGCGCCAGCAGTGGAGGGACAGGACCCCACGAGCAGTACTTC
CDR3: CASSGGTGPHEQYF

J: TRBJ1-2
V: TRBV6-6
size: NA
D: NA
DNA: TGTGCCAGCAGGCGGGACGGCTATGGCTACACCTTC
CDR3: CASRRDGYGYTF

J: TRBJ2-4
V: TRBV5-5
size: many
D: TRBD1
DNA: TGTGCCAGCAGCTGGGGACAGGCGCAACTAGCCAAAAACATTCAGTACTTC
CDR3: CASSWGQAQLAKNIQYF

J: TRBJ2-3
V: TRBV7-3
size: many
D: TRBD2
DNA: TGTGCCAGCAGCTCGAGGGCTAGCGGGGGGATAGATACGCAGTATTTT
CDR3: CASSSRASGGIDTQYF

J: TRBJ2-1
V: TRBV9
size: NA
D: TRBD2
DNA: TGTGCCAGCAGCTCGATAGCGGGAGGGCCGGACAATGAGCAGTTCTTC
CDR3: CASSSIAGGPDNEQFF

J: TRBJ2-7
V: TRBV5-1
size: NA
D: TRBD1
DNA: TGCGCCAGCAGCCAGCAGACAGGGGCCAGCTCCTACGAGCAGTACTTC
CDR3: CASSQQTGASSYEQYF

J: TRBJ2-3
V: TRBV20-1
size: few
D: NA
DNA: TGCAGTGCCCGCTCACAGGATACGCAGTATTTT
CDR3: CSARSQDTQYF

J: TRBJ2-1
V: TRBV12-3/TRBV12-4
size: NA
D: NA
DNA: TGTGCCAGCAGTCAACGGGGGGCCCCCTACAATGAGCAGTTCTTC
CDR3: CASSQRGAPYNEQFF

J: TRBJ2-5
V: TRBV2
size: NA
D: NA
DNA: TGTGCCAGCATTGTGGGAGAGACCCAGTACTTC
CDR3: CASIVGETQYF

J: TRBJ1-2
V: TRBV25-1
size: few
D: NA
DNA: TGTGCCAGCAGTCACAGGGAAGGCTATGGCTACACCTTC
CDR3: CASSHREGYGYTF

J: TRBJ2-7
V: TRBV10-2
size: few
D: NA
DNA: TGCGCCAGCAGTGAAGGGGAGACCTACGAGCAGTACTTC
CDR3: CASSEGETYEQYF

J: TRBJ2-3
V: TRBV11-3
size: NA
D: NA
DNA: TGTGCCAGCAGCTTAGAAGACACGGATACGCAGTATTTT
CDR3: CASSLEDTDTQYF

J: TRBJ1-2
V: TRBV20-1
size: many
D: TRBD1
DNA: TGCAGTGCTGTCGCCCCAGGGGGAAGGGGCTACACCTTC
CDR3: CSAVAPGGRGYTF

J: TRBJ2-7
V: TRBV12-5
size: NA
D: TRBD2
DNA: TGTGCTAGTGGTTTGAGTCGGGAGGCCCCTTCCTACGAGCAGTACTTC
CDR3: CASGLSREAPSYEQYF

J: TRBJ2-5
V: TRBV12-3/TRBV12-4
size: NA
D: TRBD1
DNA: TGTGCCAGCAGTTTCACAGGGGCTGGAGAGACCCAGTACTTC
CDR3: CASSFTGAGETQYF

J: TRBJ2-3
V: TRBV12-3/TRBV12-4
size: few
D: NA
DNA: TGTGCCAGCAGTTTTTCTGTCGGTAGCACAGATACGCAGTATTTT
CDR3: CASSFSVGSTDTQYF

J: TRBJ2-7
V: TRBV7-2
size: few
D: NA
DNA: TGTGCCAGCAGCTCGAACCAGGGCCCCTACGAGCAGTACTTC
CDR3: CASSSNQGPYEQYF

J: TRBJ2-3
V: TRBV20-1
size: NA
D: NA
DNA: TGCAGTGCCCAAAGGCCGGGGGTGATCACAGATACGCAGTATTTT
CDR3: CSAQRPGVITDTQYF

J: TRBJ1-2
V: TRBV10-2
size: many
D: TRBD1
DNA: TGCGCCAGCAGTGGTCCTCAGGGGGCTAGCTATGGCTACACCTTC
CDR3: CASSGPQGASYGYTF

J: TRBJ1-2
V: TRBV28
size: few
D: TRBD1
DNA: TGTGCCAGCAGGCCCGGGACAGGACAATATTATGGCTACACCTTC
CDR3: CASRPGTGQYYGYTF

J: TRBJ2-7
V: TRBV29-1
size: NA
D: NA
DNA: TGCAGCGTCACTAGTACCTACGAGCAGTACTTC
CDR3: CSVTSTYEQYF

J: TRBJ1-2
V: TRBV6-6
size: NA
D: NA
DNA: TGTGCCAGCAGTTACTTCCGGGACGGTCATGGCTACACCTTC
CDR3: CASSYFRDGHGYTF

J: TRBJ2-1
V: TRBV11-2
size: many
D: NA
DNA: TGTGCCAGCAGCCTGTCGGGGGTTAACAATGAGCAGTTCTTC
CDR3: CASSLSGVNNEQFF

J: TRBJ1-1
V: TRBV5-1
size: many
D: NA
DNA: TGCGCCAGCAGCTTGGTTGGAGGGGCCTCGAACACTGAAGCTTTCTTT
CDR3: CASSLVGGASNTEAFF

J: TRBJ1-4
V: TRBV11-2
size: NA
D: NA
DNA: TGTGCCAGCAGCTTATTGCGTACTAATGAAAAACTGTTTTTT
CDR3: CASSLLRTNEKLFF

J: TRBJ2-3
V: TRBV27
size: NA
D: NA
DNA: TGTGCCAGCAGTTACAGGCCTAGCACAGATACGCAGTATTTT
CDR3: CASSYRPSTDTQYF

J: TRBJ2-3
V: TRBV7-9
size: NA
D: NA
DNA: TGTGCCAGCAGCTTCAGCGCAGATACGCAGTATTTT
CDR3: CASSFSADTQYF

J: TRBJ2-3
V: TRBV7-9
size: NA
D: TRBD1
DNA: TGTGCCAGCAGTCAAAGACAGGGGGAAATGAATACGCAGTATTTT
CDR3: CASSQRQGEMNTQYF

J: TRBJ1-5
V: TRBV29-1
size: NA
D: TRBD1
DNA: TGCAGCGCGGGGACAGGAGGCCAGCCCCAGCATTTT
CDR3: CSAGTGGQPQHF

J: TRBJ1-3
V: TRBV5-1
size: NA
D: NA
DNA: TGCGCCAGCAGCTTGGACCGGCACTCTGGAAACACCATATATTTT
CDR3: CASSLDRHSGNTIYF

J: TRBJ2-1
V: TRBV7-3
size: NA
D: NA
DNA: TGTGCCAGCAGCCCAACAGGGGGGGTCGAGCAGTTCTTC
CDR3: CASSPTGGVEQFF

J: TRBJ1-3
V: TRBV12-3/TRBV12-4
size: NA
D: NA
DNA: TGTGCCAGCAGTCCCGGGACGGGAGGGTCCTTT
CDR3: CASSPGTGGSF

J: TRBJ2-1
V: TRBV7-9
size: many
D: NA
DNA: TGTGCCATTCCCCGAGGGGGGACCGAGTATGAGCAGTTCTTC
CDR3: CAIPRGGTEYEQFF

J: TRBJ1-1
V: TRBV12-3/TRBV12-4
size: many
D: NA
DNA: TGTGCCAGCAGCCCGGGGTGGACTGAAGCTTTCTTT
CDR3: CASSPGWTEAFF

J: TRBJ1-4
V: TRBV5-1
size: many
D: NA
DNA: TGCGCCAGCAGCTCCTCGGACCCCCTTCCAGAAAAACTGTTTTTT
CDR3: CASSSSDPLPEKLFF

J: TRBJ1-1
V: TRBV13
size: many
D: NA
DNA: TGTGCCAGCAGCTTTTCAAACGAGATGAACACTGAAGCTTTCTTT
CDR3: CASSFSNEMNTEAFF

J: TRBJ2-3
V: TRBV3-1
size: NA
D: TRBD1
DNA: TGTGCCAGCACAGGGGGCATAGATACGCAGTATTTT
CDR3: CASTGGIDTQYF

J: TRBJ2-3
V: TRBV30
size: few
D: NA
DNA: TGTGCCTGGAGTTCAGGAAATACGCAGTATTTT
CDR3: CAWSSGNTQYF

J: TRBJ2-1
V: TRBV7-9
size: once
D: TRBD2
DNA: TGTGCCAGCAGCTTCGGAGCGGGAGTCATCAATGAGCAGTTCTTC
CDR3: CASSFGAGVINEQFF

J: TRBJ2-3
V: TRBV24-1
size: few
D: TRBD2
DNA: TGTGCCACCAGTGATTTGGGGACTAGCCCGGATACGCAGTATTTT
CDR3: CATSDLGTSPDTQYF

J: TRBJ2-5
V: TRBV11-2
size: few
D: NA
DNA: TGTGCCAGCAGCTTAGAGGGTAAACGAGAGACCCAGTACTTC
CDR3: CASSLEGKRETQYF

J: TRBJ2-1
V: TRBV6-6
size: NA
D: NA
DNA: TGTGCCAGCAGTTGGGGGGCCATCTCCTACAATGAGCAGTTCTTC
CDR3: CASSWGAISYNEQFF